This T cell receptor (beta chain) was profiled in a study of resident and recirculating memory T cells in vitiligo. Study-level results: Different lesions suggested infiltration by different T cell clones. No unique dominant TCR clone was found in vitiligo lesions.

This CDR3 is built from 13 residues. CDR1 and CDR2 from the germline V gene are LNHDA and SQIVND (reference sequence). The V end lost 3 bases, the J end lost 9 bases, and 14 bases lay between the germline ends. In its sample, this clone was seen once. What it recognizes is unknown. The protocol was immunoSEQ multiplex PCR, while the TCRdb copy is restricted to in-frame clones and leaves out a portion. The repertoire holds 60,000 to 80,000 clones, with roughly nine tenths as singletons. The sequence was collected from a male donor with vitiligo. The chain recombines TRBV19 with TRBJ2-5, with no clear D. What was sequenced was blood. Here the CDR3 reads CASSIRSSEAQYF. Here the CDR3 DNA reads TGTGCCAGTAGTATTCGGTCCTCTGAGGCCCAGTACTTC.